Each of the 20 T cell receptor beta chains below was sequenced from the same sample in a study of blood T cell repertoires in COVID-19. Data came from immunoSEQ multiplex PCR; TCRdb stores just in-frame clones and leaves some out. The table includes about 280,000 clones, approximately 89% detected once. Sequencing was performed on peripheral blood. These TCRs come from a man aged 40-49 years with active or convalescent COVID-19.

The rearrangement uses TRBV5-1 and TRBJ2-5, with TRBD2 identical over 10 bases. The trim removed 6 bases at V and 2 bases at J, leaving 4 bases unmatched. CDR3 length: 14 residues. CDR1 is SGHRS and CDR2 is YFSETQ in the germline V gene. The CDR3 region has the DNA TGCGCCAGCACCGGGACTAGCGAACAAGAGACCCAGTACTTC. Its protein product is CASTGTSEQETQYF.

The genes are TRBV5-1 and TRBJ2-2; tentative D call: TRBD1 (5 bases). Trimming removed 2 bases from V and 7 bases from J, with 12 bases in between. The CDR3 has 14 amino acids. Germline CDR1 reads SGHRS; CDR2 reads YFSETQ. This chain's CDR3 is CASSLGRALGELFF. CDR3 nucleotide sequence: TGCGCCAGCAGCTTAGGCAGGGCGCTCGGGGAGCTGTTTTTT.

This clone was counted only a few times. The chain joins TRBV6-4 to TRBJ2-1, with D tentatively TRBD1 (6 bases). CDR3 size: 16 residues. CDR1 and CDR2 (germline): MRHNA, SNTAGT. V lost 0 bases to trimming and J lost 4 bases, with 13 bases between them. CDR3 in amino acids: CASSDSGAGAYNEQFF. The CDR3 coding sequence is TGTGCCAGCAGTGACTCGGGAGCAGGGGCGTACAATGAGCAGTTCTTC.

The rearrangement joins TRBV10-2 to TRBJ1-2; possible D gene TRBD1, 5 bases. Germline loops: CDR1 WSHSY, CDR2 SAAADI. Trimming shortened V by 6 bases and J by 5 bases, and 19 bases separated the two germline ends. The CDR3 spans 15 residues. CDR3 loop: CASRDLGEDDYGYTF. CDR3 DNA: TGCGCCAGCAGAGACCTGGGGGAGGACGATTATGGCTACACCTTC.

The V gene is TRBV6-4, the J gene TRBJ1-5; the match to TRBD1 covers 7 bases. Trimming cost V 6 bases and J 6 bases; bases outside gene matches: 5. CDR3 length: 13 residues. From germline, CDR1 is MRHNA and CDR2 SNTAGT. The CDR3 protein is CASRHRGTQPQHF. CDR3 nucleotide sequence: TGTGCCAGCAGACACAGGGGTACTCAGCCCCAGCATTTT.

The gene calls are TRBV28 and TRBJ1-2; TRBD1 might be the D (5 bases). CDR3 size: 12 residues. CDR1 and CDR2 from the germline V gene are MDHEN and SYDVKM. Trimming left V 3 bases short and J 8 bases short, with 10 bases between. The CDR3 region has the DNA TGTGCCAGCAGTTTGGGACTTGGGGGCTACACCTTC. Encoded protein: CASSLGLGGYTF.

The chain has TRBV7-8 and TRBJ2-5, with 7 bases aligning to TRBD2. V was clipped by 5 bases and J by 3 bases; unmatched bases: 9. From germline, CDR1 is SGHVS and CDR2 FQNEAQ. CDR3 size: 15 residues. DNA of the CDR3: TGTGCCAGCAGCGTAACTCTCGGGGGGAAAGAGACCCAGTACTTC. It yields the protein CASSVTLGGKETQYF.

The chain joins TRBV7-3 to TRBJ2-5, with D tentatively TRBD1 (6 bases). Per germline, CDR1 SGHTA and CDR2 FQGTGA. CDR3 size: 15 residues. V gave up 0 bases and J gave up 5 bases, with 13 bases separating them. The CDR3 nucleotides read TGTGCCAGCAGCTTAACGGCAGGGGTTCGGGAGACCCAGTACTTC. Encoded protein: CASSLTAGVRETQYF.

The chain joins TRBV21-1 to TRBJ1-4. TRBV21-1 is listed as a pseudogene. This CDR3 region has 16 residues. CDR3: CASSKGRTERDEKLFF. As DNA, the CDR3 is TGTGCCAGCAGCAAAGGGAGGACGGAGAGGGATGAAAAACTGTTTTTT.

The chain joins TRBV2 to TRBJ1-5; D unresolved. Looked up from germline, CDR1 is SNHLY and CDR2 is FYNNEI. The germline V and J ends were trimmed by 4 bases and 4 bases, with 11 bases remaining between them. The CDR3 covers 14 residues. DNA for the CDR3: TGTGCCAGCAGTGCATTTGGAGGGAATCAGCCCCAGCATTTT. Its protein is CASSAFGGNQPQHF.

The V call is TRBV13, the J call TRBJ1-1; a possible D gene is TRBD1 (5 bases). From germline, CDR1 is PRHDT and CDR2 FYEKMQ (reference sequence). The CDR3 consists of 14 residues. The V and J ends lost 3 bases and 6 bases respectively, with 14 bases between them. In nucleotides, the CDR3 is TGTGCCAGCAGCTTCCCGGGGGAGAAGCCTGAAGCTTTCTTT. As protein: CASSFPGEKPEAFF. The complete variable domain, with remaining parts taken from reference TRBV13 and TRBJ1-1, reads AAGVIQSPRHLIKEKRETATLKCYPIPRHDTVYWYQQGPGQDPQFLISFYEKMQSDKGSIPDRFSAQQFSDYHSELNMSSLELGDSALYFCASSFPGEKPEAFFGQGTRLTVV.

The chain is built from TRBV6-5 and TRBJ2-4, with 10 bases fitting TRBD2. CDR3 size: 14 residues. Germline V CDR1 and CDR2: MNHEY, SVGAGI. Trimming cost V 7 bases and J 8 bases; bases outside gene matches: 8. DNA for the CDR3: TGTGCCAGCACCAATCTAGCGGGGGCGGACATTCAGTACTTC. It specifies CASTNLAGADIQYF.

V and J are TRBV3-1 (or the pseudogene TRBV3-2) and TRBJ2-7; D not resolved. The CDR3 is 13 residues long. Germline V lookup: CDR1 LGHDT, CDR2 YNNKEL (reference sequence). V lost 2 bases to trimming and J lost 2 bases, with 7 bases between them. The CDR3 is CASSQQETYEQYF. The CDR3 region has the DNA TGTGCCAGCAGCCAACAGGAAACCTACGAGCAGTACTTC.

The chain joins TRBV3-1 (or the pseudogene TRBV3-2) to TRBJ2-1; D possibly corresponds to TRBD1 (7 bases). CDR3 length: 13 amino acids. With 7 bases removed from V and 9 bases from J, the gap between germline ends came to 16 bases. CDR1 and CDR2 from the germline V gene are LGHDT and YNNKEL (reference sequence). CDR3 sequence reads: CASTPRQGGEQFF. The CDR3 nucleotides read TGTGCCAGCACACCCCGACAGGGAGGTGAGCAGTTCTTC.

The chain joins TRBV2 to TRBJ2-2, with TRBD2 matching over 8 bases. This CDR3 comprises 14 residues. The germline gives CDR1 SNHLY, CDR2 FYNNEI. The trim removed 6 bases at V and 6 bases at J, leaving 6 bases unmatched. The CDR3 nucleotides are TGTGCCAGCAGCCAATCGGGGGGGCCCGGGGAGCTGTTTTTT. Translating gives CASSQSGGPGELFF.

This clone was found once. This chain links TRBV7-9 with TRBJ1-6; 7 bases agree with TRBD1. The CDR3 is 14 amino acids. The V gene's germline CDR1 is SEHNR and CDR2 FQNEAQ (reference sequence). V gave up 5 bases and J gave up 6 bases; unmatched junction bases: 4. Here the CDR3 reads CASSLTGINSPLHF. The CDR3 DNA follows: TGTGCCAGCAGCCTGACAGGGATTAATTCACCCCTCCACTTT. Combining the CDR3 with reference TRBV7-9 and TRBJ1-6 gives the whole variable domain DTGVSQNPRHKITKRGQNVTFRCDPISEHNRLYWYRQTLGQGPEFLTYFQNEAQLEKSRLLSDRFSAERPKGSFSTLEIQRTEQGDSAMYLCASSLTGINSPLHFGNGTRLTVT.

This rearrangement joins TRBV11-2 to TRBJ2-1, with 12 bases that match TRBD2. After removal of 5 bases from V and 3 bases from J, the junction contained 5 bases not matched to a gene. CDR1 is SGHAT and CDR2 is FQNNGV in the germline V gene. The CDR3 is made up of 16 amino acids. In nucleotides, the CDR3 is TGTGCCAGCAGCCCCCGACTAGCGGGAGTCTACAATGAGCAGTTCTTC. Protein product: CASSPRLAGVYNEQFF.

The genes are TRBV9 and TRBJ1-3; no reliable D call. The CDR3 runs to 16 residues. The V gene's germline CDR1 is SGDLS and CDR2 YYNGEE. Trimming pared 2 bases from V and 2 bases from J, leaving 14 bases between. This CDR3 reads CASSVAFGNAGNTIYF. The CDR3 DNA is TGTGCCAGCAGCGTGGCTTTTGGTAACGCTGGAAACACCATATATTTT.

The chain carries TRBV4-1 and TRBJ2-7, with 7 bases matching TRBD1. The CDR3 runs 14 residues. The V gene end was trimmed by 5 bases and the J gene end by 4 bases; junction bases not matched to a gene: 8. The V gene's germline CDR1 is MGHRA and CDR2 YSYEKL. The CDR3, as DNA: TGCGCCAGCAGCGGAGACAGGGCCCAATACGAGCAGTACTTC. Its translation is CASSGDRAQYEQYF.

This rearrangement joins TRBV11-2 to TRBJ1-6; perhaps TRBD1 as D (5 bases). This CDR3 is built from 16 residues. Germline lookup yields CDR1 SGHAT and CDR2 FQNNGV. V shed 5 bases and J shed 1 base, with 12 bases lying between them. The chain's CDR3 is CASSLGGGSYNSPLHF. The CDR3 DNA reads as TGTGCCAGCAGCCTCGGCGGGGGTTCCTATAATTCACCCCTCCACTTT. The full variable domain, completed using reference TRBV11-2 and TRBJ1-6, is EAGVAQSPRYKIIEKRQSVAFWCNPISGHATLYWYQQILGQGPKLLIQFQNNGVVDDSQLPKDRFSAERLKGVDSTLKIQPAKLEDSAVYLCASSLGGGSYNSPLHFGNGTRLTVT.